This record concerns one T cell receptor beta chain sequence. The antigen is undetermined. These data are taken from a study of OX40 agonist ivuxolimab in advanced cancers. In the study overall: Ivuxolimab is a fully human IgG2 antibody that activates OX40 (CD134). Participants averaged roughly 57 years of age (range about 23 to 80) and were 75% to 90% male.

With autoimmune disease history or systemic immunosuppression, patients were excluded. Assay: immunoSEQ multiplex PCR; the TCRdb copy retains only in-frame clones and omits some. The sample contains tens of thousands of clones, 85% to 90% of which appear only once. V was shortened by 7 bases and J by 4 bases, with 13 bases between the two germline ends. The CDR3 runs to 14 residues. Germline CDR1 is SNHLY and CDR2 is FYNNEI. Study-level results: Averaging showed that CD8+ T cells had more expanded clones than CD4+ did.

The sample consisted of CD4+ or CD8+ T cells sorted from blood, taken in a trial of the OX40 agonist ivuxolimab. This receptor was taken from an adult with an advanced solid tumor such as melanoma, head and neck, liver or kidney cancer. The V gene is TRBV2, the J gene TRBJ2-2; D gene unclear. The CDR3 coding sequence is TGTGCCAGCACGGCAGGATCATTCACCGGGGAGCTGTTTTTT. It yields the protein CASTAGSFTGELFF.